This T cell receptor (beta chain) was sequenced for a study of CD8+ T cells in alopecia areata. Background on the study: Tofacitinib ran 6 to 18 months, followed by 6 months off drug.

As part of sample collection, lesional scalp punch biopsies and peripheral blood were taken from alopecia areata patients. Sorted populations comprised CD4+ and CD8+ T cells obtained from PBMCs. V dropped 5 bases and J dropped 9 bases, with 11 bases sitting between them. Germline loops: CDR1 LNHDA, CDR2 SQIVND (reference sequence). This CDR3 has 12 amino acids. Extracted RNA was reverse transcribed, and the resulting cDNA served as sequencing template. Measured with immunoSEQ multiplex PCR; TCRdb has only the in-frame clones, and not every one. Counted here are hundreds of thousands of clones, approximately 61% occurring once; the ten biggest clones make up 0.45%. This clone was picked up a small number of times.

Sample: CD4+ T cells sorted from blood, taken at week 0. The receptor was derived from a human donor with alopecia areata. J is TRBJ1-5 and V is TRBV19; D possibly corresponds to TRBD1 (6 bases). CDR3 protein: CASSPRTVPQHF. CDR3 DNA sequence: TGTGCCAGTAGTCCGCGGACAGTGCCCCAGCATTTT.